These 15 T cell receptor beta chains were sequenced from one sample in a study of shared clonotypes between healthy human individuals. Method: immunoSEQ multiplex PCR; TCRdb's copy keeps in-frame clones and lacks some. The table has about 1 million clones, approximately 76% seen once. Sequenced sample: memory CD4+ T cells sorted from blood. Subset in this sample: CD45RA-negative fraction. Receptor source: a man younger than 35 in good health.

This chain connects TRBV29-1 to TRBJ2-7; D is unclear. Germline V gene sequence: CDR1 SQVTM, CDR2 ANQGSEA. V lost 0 bases and J lost 4, with 4 bases in between. The CDR3 has 11 amino acids. CDR3 amino acids: CSVEDRYEQYF. The CDR3 region has the DNA TGCAGCGTTGAAGACAGGTACGAGCAGTACTTC.

The rearrangement joins TRBV7-2 to TRBJ1-1; D possibly corresponds to TRBD1 (6 bases). Deletions cut 5 bases from V and 1 base from J, with 8 bases between. There are 13 residues in the CDR3. CDR1 SGHTA and CDR2 FQGNSA come from the germline V gene. The chain's CDR3 is CASSPQGNTEAFF. DNA of the CDR3: TGTGCCAGCAGCCCACAGGGGAACACTGAAGCTTTCTTT.

This chain connects TRBV9 to TRBJ2-7; 9 nucleotides agree with TRBD2. CDR1 SGDLS and CDR2 YYNGEE come from the germline V gene. V gave up 4 bases and J gave up 7 bases; unmatched junction bases: 9. This CDR3 is 14 amino acids long. As DNA, the CDR3 is TGTGCCAGCAGCCTCGGCAGCGGGGGGAGAGAGCAGTACTTC. This translates into CASSLGSGGREQYF.

This clone was seen more than once but under ten times. The V and J genes are TRBV2 and TRBJ2-3; 11 nucleotides agree with TRBD2. The CDR3 length is 15 residues. In germline, CDR1 is SNHLY, CDR2 FYNNEI. J was trimmed by 4 bases and V by 5 bases; bases with no gene match: 5. CDR3 amino acids: CASSPGLAVADTQYF. CDR3 DNA sequence: TGTGCCAGCAGTCCGGGACTAGCGGTAGCAGATACGCAGTATTTT.

The rearrangement links TRBV10-3 to TRBJ2-7; 8 bases match TRBD1. Germline V gives CDR1 ENHRY, CDR2 SYGVKD. This CDR3 spans 15 amino acids. V shed 7 bases and J 3 bases; nucleotides not matched to a gene: 11. The CDR3 is CAIKAGTGDFYEQYF. CDR3 nucleotides: TGTGCCATCAAGGCCGGGACAGGAGATTTCTACGAGCAGTACTTC.

This sequence joins TRBV19 and TRBJ2-1; D gene uncertain. The germline V gene encodes CDR1 LNHDA and CDR2 SQIVND (reference sequence). This CDR3 contains 15 residues. The V gene lost 3 bases and the J gene lost 4 bases, with 13 bases spanning the gap. Here the CDR3 DNA reads TGTGCCAGTAGTATGTCCCTCAAACCATACAATGAGCAGTTCTTC. It is translated as CASSMSLKPYNEQFF.

This clone showed up just a few times. The rearrangement uses TRBV30 and TRBJ1-1; D ambiguous. The V end lost 2 bases, the J end lost 3 bases, and 7 bases lay between the germline ends. The CDR3 length is 12 residues. Germline V CDR1 and CDR2: GTSNPN, SVGIG (reference sequence). The CDR3 here is CAWSRGHTEAFF. DNA of the CDR3: TGTGCCTGGAGTCGGGGTCACACTGAAGCTTTCTTT.

This chain uses TRBV5-4 with TRBJ2-5; D is possibly TRBD1 (5 bases). Germline CDR1 SGHNT, CDR2 YYREEE (reference sequence). The V gene lost 1 base and the J gene lost 5 bases, with 15 bases spanning the gap. CDR3 length: 15 residues. DNA of the CDR3: TGTGCCAGCAGCTTGCGCCAGGGAAGTGCGGAGACCCAGTACTTC. Its protein is CASSLRQGSAETQYF.

The chain employs TRBV9 and TRBJ2-3, with a possible D match to TRBD2 (7 bases). The CDR3 contains 15 residues. V was pared by 2 bases and J by 4 bases, with 14 bases between. Germline loops: CDR1 SGDLS, CDR2 YYNGEE. This chain's CDR3 is CASSVEGGPPDTQYF. The CDR3 nucleotides read TGTGCCAGCAGCGTCGAGGGGGGGCCCCCAGATACGCAGTATTTT. The full variable domain, with the rest looked up from reference TRBV9 and TRBJ2-3, is DSGVTQTPKHLITATGQRVTLRCSPRSGDLSVYWYQQSLDQGLQFLIQYYNGEERAKGNILERFSAQQFPDLHSELNLSSLELGDSALYFCASSVEGGPPDTQYFGPGTRLTVL.

V gene TRBV5-1 combines with J gene TRBJ2-1; 12 positions match TRBD2. CDR3 length: 16 amino acids. CDR1 is SGHRS and CDR2 is YFSETQ in the germline V gene. V gave up 0 bases and J gave up 10 bases; unmatched junction bases: 8. The CDR3 coding sequence is TGCGCCAGCAGCTTGGGGGGACTAGCGGGTGGGCGAGAGCAGTTCTTC. Protein: CASSLGGLAGGREQFF.

V and J are TRBV29-1 and TRBJ1-2; D call uncertain. CDR3 length: 13 amino acids. V was pared by 4 bases and J by 4 bases, with 13 bases between. Per germline, CDR1 SQVTM and CDR2 ANQGSEA. Here the CDR3 DNA reads TGCAGCGTTGGAGAAGACATTCGCTATGGCTACACCTTC. Translating gives CSVGEDIRYGYTF.

CDR3 coding DNA: TGTGCCAGCAGCTTACGGTGGGCAGGATTGACGGGGACCGGGGAGCTGTTTTTT. It codes for CASSLRWAGLTGTGELFF. The V gene is TRBV7-8, the J gene TRBJ2-2, with D maybe TRBD2 (5 bases). The CDR3 is 18 residues long. V was clipped by 2 bases and J by 5 bases, with 21 bases between them. The germline gives CDR1 SGHVS, CDR2 FQNEAQ. Full variable domain (missing parts from reference TRBV7-8 and TRBJ2-2): GAGVSQSPRYKVAKRGQDVALRCDPISGHVSLFWYQQALGQGPEFLTYFQNEAQLDKSGLPSDRFFAERPEGSVSTLKIQRTQQEDSAVYLCASSLRWAGLTGTGELFFGEGSRLTVL.

V usage is TRBV6-6 and J usage is TRBJ1-2, with TRBD1 identical over 10 bases. The CDR3 sequence is 15 residues long. V was pared by 5 bases and J by 7 bases, with 10 bases of the junction left unmatched. Germline-derived CDR1 and CDR2 are MNHNY and SVGAGI (reference sequence). CDR3 in amino acids: CASSPPGQGKAGYTF. DNA of the CDR3: TGTGCCAGCAGTCCGCCGGGACAGGGGAAGGCTGGCTACACCTTC.

The rearrangement links TRBV19 to TRBJ2-3; 7 bases agree with TRBD1. The germline V gene encodes CDR1 LNHDA and CDR2 SQIVND (reference sequence). This CDR3 contains 14 residues. The ends lost 9 bases at V and 2 bases at J; junction bases unmatched: 8. CDR3: CASTDRASTDTQYF. The CDR3 nucleotides read TGTGCCAGCACTGACAGGGCTTCCACAGATACGCAGTATTTT.

This clone was detected a few times. This rearrangement joins TRBV28 to TRBJ2-1; D call uncertain. This CDR3 contains 13 residues. V lost 6 bases, J lost 0 bases, and 6 bases lay in between. Germline CDR1 reads MDHEN; CDR2 reads SYDVKM. CDR3 residues: CASSPRSYNEQFF. The CDR3, as DNA: TGTGCCAGCAGCCCTCGCTCCTACAATGAGCAGTTCTTC.